This T cell receptor beta chain was captured by sequencing in a study of type 1 regulatory T cells. Study-wide context: T-allo10 is a Tr1-enriched, alloantigen-specific CD4 T cell product made in vitro.

CDR1 DFQATT and CDR2 SNEGSKA come from the germline V gene (reference sequence). The CDR3 consists of 14 residues. V lost 3 bases and J 0 bases, leaving 8 bases between the germline ends. Turning to this clonotype: Its target is unknown.

TCRdb recomputed calls from the reads with MiXCR, one row per CDR3 protein. The table includes just over 14,000 distinct CDR3 sequences, roughly an eighth detected once. This sequence was found in a human donor in good health. V gene TRBV20-1 combines with J gene TRBJ1-4, with D unclear. What was sequenced was cultured T cells, either the whole culture or a sorted T cell fraction (not recorded which). The CDR3 spells CSARKAATNEKLFF. CDR3 nucleotide sequence: TGCAGTGCTAGGAAAGCTGCAACTAATGAAAAACTGTTTTTT.